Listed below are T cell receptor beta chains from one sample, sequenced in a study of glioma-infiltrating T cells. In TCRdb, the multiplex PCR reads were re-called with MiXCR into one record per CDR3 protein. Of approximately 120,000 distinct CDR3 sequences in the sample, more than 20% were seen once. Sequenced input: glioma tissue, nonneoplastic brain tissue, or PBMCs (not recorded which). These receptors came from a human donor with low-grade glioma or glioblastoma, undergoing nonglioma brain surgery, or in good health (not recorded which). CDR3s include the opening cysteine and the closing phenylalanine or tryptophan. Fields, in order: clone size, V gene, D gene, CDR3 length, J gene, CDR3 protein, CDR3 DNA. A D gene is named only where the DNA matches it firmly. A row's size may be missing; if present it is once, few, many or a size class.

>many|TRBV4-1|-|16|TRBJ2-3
CASSQVKGQGPDTQYF
TGCGCCAGCAGCCAAGTGAAAGGGCAGGGCCCAGATACGCAGTATTTT
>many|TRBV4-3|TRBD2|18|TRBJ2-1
CASSSTGASGRGYNEQFF
TGCGCCAGCAGCTCCACAGGGGCTAGCGGGAGGGGATACAATGAGCAGTTCTTC
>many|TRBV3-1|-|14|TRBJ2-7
CASSREGGVNEQYF
TGTGCCAGCAGCCGGGAAGGGGGAGTAAACGAGCAGTACTTC
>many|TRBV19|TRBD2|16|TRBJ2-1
CASSIIRGGLYNEQFF
TGTGCCAGTAGTATCATCCGGGGGGGTCTCTACAATGAGCAGTTCTTC
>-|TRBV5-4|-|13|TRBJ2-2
CATTLQNTGKLFF
TGTGCCACCACGCTGCAGAACACCGGGAAGCTGTTTTTT
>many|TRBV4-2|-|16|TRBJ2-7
CASSQDDAGQSYEQYF
TGTGCCAGCAGCCAAGATGATGCGGGACAGAGCTACGAGCAGTACTTC
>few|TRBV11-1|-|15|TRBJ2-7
CASSSRQGGLYEQYF
TGTGCCAGCAGCTCAAGGCAGGGGGGACTCTACGAGCAGTACTTC
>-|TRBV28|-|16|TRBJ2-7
CVSSFDYRVASYEQYF
TGTGTCAGCAGTTTTGACTACAGGGTGGCTTCCTACGAGCAGTACTTC
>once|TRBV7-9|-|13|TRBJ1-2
CASRTQTDYGHTF
TGTGCCAGCAGAACCCAGACCGACTATGGCCACACCTTC
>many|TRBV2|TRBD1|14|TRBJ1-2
CASRGTGEGYGYTF
TGTGCCAGCAGAGGGACAGGGGAAGGATATGGCTACACCTTC
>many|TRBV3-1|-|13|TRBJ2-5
CASSQVPGETQYF
TGTGCCAGCAGCCAAGTCCCCGGAGAGACCCAGTACTTC
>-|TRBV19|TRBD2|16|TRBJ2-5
CASSGEGAGAQETQYF
TGTGCCAGTAGCGGTGAGGGCGCGGGAGCCCAAGAGACCCAGTACTTC
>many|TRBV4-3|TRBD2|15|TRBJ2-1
CASSQGGGGPDEQFF
TGCGCCAGCAGCCAAGGGGGGGGAGGGCCTGATGAGCAGTTCTTC
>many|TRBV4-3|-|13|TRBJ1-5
CASSQEPNQPQHF
TGCGCCAGCAGCCAGGAACCCAATCAGCCCCAGCATTTT
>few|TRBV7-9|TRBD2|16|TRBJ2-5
CASSLGTSGNQETQYF
TGTGCCAGCAGCTTAGGTACTAGCGGAAATCAAGAGACCCAGTACTTC
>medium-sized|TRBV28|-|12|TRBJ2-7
CASGKTSMGVWF
TGTGCCAGTGGAAAAACGAGCATGGGAGTTTGGTTC
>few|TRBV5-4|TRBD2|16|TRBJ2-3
CASSFGLAGPTDTQYF
TGTGCCAGCAGCTTTGGTTTAGCGGGACCCACAGATACGCAGTATTTT
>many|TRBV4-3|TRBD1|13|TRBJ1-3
CASGWTGTDTIYF
TGCGCCAGCGGCTGGACAGGGACGGACACCATATATTTT
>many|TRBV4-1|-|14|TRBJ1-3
CASSSRSSGNTIYF
TGCGCCAGCAGCTCACGGAGCTCTGGAAACACCATATATTTT
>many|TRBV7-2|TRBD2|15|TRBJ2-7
CASSYASGSTYEQYF
TGTGCCAGCAGCTATGCTAGCGGGAGTACCTACGAGCAGTACTTC